The entry that follows covers one T cell receptor beta chain sequence. The CDR3 totals 14 residues. V dropped 5 bases and J dropped 7 bases, with 17 bases sitting between them. The germline gives CDR1 LNHDA, CDR2 SQIVND (reference sequence). The data were taken from a study of blood T cell repertoires in COVID-19. Generated by immunoSEQ multiplex PCR, the TCRdb table keeps only in-frame clones and is missing some. This sample has about 150,000 clones; about 85% occur once, and the top ten carry around 5%. This receptor was obtained from a woman between 65 and 79 years old with COVID-19, enrolled during active disease. The V gene is TRBV19, the J gene TRBJ1-2; D is possibly TRBD1 (6 bases). Sequencing was carried out using peripheral blood. The CDR3 DNA is TGTGCCAGTAGTTACACCGGGACAACGACTGGCTACACCTTC. Its protein product is CASSYTGTTTGYTF.